These 5 T cell receptor beta chains were all obtained from the same sample, sequenced in a study of blood T cell repertoires in COVID-19. Assay: immunoSEQ multiplex PCR; the TCRdb copy retains only in-frame clones and omits some. This table has 240,000 or so clones, approximately 87% appearing once. The specimen was peripheral blood. These receptors originate from a man aged 55 to 70 with acute or convalescent COVID-19.

The chain has TRBV5-6 and TRBJ2-5; 9 nucleotides agree with TRBD1. The junction had 17 bases not matched to a gene; V was cut back by 5 bases and J by 3 bases. This CDR3 is 18 amino acids long. Per germline, CDR1 SGHDT and CDR2 YYEEEE. CDR3 DNA sequence: TGTGCCAGCAGTTTCGGGCCCGGGACAGGGAGGAATGAAGAGACCCAGTACTTC. Translating gives CASSFGPGTGRNEETQYF. Using reference TRBV5-6 and TRBJ2-5 for the parts outside the CDR3, the full variable domain is DAGVTQSPTHLIKTRGQQVTLRCSPKSGHDTVSWYQQALGQGPQFIFQYYEEEERQRGNFPDRFSGHQFPNYSSELNVNALLLGDSALYLCASSFGPGTGRNEETQYFGPGTRLLVL.

This chain joins TRBV7-9 and TRBJ2-7; D possibly corresponds to TRBD2 (6 bases). This CDR3 is 16 amino acids long. Germline V gives CDR1 SEHNR, CDR2 FQNEAQ (reference sequence). The ends were cut back, 5 bases at V and 4 bases at J, with 21 bases in the middle. This chain's CDR3 is CASSPEGLSGEYEQYF. The CDR3 nucleotides read TGTGCCAGCAGCCCGGAGGGACTTAGTGGGGAATACGAGCAGTACTTC.

The chain links TRBV2 to TRBJ1-4; perhaps TRBD1 as D (6 bases). V gave up 6 bases and J gave up 7 bases, with 18 bases separating them. Germline assignment: CDR1 SNHLY and CDR2 FYNNEI. This CDR3 has 15 residues. The chain's CDR3 is CASRITTGIGEKLFF. In DNA, the CDR3 is TGTGCCAGCAGGATTACTACAGGGATCGGTGAAAAACTGTTTTTT.

Comments on this clone: Other nucleotide sequences in the sample specify the same CDR3. J is TRBJ1-2 and V is TRBV6-5; possible D gene TRBD1, 6 bases. The V end was cut by 6 bases, the J end by 8 bases, with 13 bases between. The CDR3 totals 12 residues. Germline lookup yields CDR1 MNHEY and CDR2 SVGAGI. The CDR3 sequence: CASRRTDGGYTF. The CDR3 region has the DNA TGTGCCAGCAGGCGGACAGACGGGGGCTACACCTTC.

J is TRBJ1-1 and V is TRBV5-5; D perhaps matches TRBD1 (6 bases). The ends were cut back, 4 bases at V and 5 bases at J, with 15 bases in the middle. Per the germline V gene, CDR1 is SGHKS and CDR2 is YYEKEE (reference sequence). The CDR3 runs 14 residues. Here the CDR3 DNA reads TGTGCCAGCAGCATACACAGGGAGGGGACTGAAGCTTTCTTT. This encodes CASSIHREGTEAFF.